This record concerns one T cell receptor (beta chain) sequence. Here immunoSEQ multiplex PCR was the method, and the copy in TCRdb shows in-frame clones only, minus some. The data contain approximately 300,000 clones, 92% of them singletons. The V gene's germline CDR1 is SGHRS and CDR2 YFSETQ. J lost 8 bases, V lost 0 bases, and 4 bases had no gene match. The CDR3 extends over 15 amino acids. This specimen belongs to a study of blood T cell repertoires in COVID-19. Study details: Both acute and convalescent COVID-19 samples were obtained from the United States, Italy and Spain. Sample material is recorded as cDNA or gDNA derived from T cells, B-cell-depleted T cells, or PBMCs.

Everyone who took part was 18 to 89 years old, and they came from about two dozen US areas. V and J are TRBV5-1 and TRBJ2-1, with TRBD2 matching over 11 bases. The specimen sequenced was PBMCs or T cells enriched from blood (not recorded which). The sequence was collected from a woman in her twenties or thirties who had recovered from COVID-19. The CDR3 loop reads CASSLDLAGGDEQFF. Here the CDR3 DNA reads TGCGCCAGCAGCTTGGATCTAGCGGGAGGAGATGAGCAGTTCTTC.